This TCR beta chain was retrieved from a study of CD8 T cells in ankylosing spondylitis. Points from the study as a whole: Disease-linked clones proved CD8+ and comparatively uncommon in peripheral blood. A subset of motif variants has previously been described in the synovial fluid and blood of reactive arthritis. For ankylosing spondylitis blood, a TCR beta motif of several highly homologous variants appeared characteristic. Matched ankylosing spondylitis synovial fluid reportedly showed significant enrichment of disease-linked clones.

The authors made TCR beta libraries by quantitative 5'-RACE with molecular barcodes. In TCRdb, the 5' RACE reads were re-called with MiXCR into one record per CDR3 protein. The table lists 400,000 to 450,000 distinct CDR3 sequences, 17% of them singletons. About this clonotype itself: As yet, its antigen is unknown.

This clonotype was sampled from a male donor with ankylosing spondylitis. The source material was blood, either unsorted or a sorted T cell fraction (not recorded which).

The CDR3 nucleotides are TGTGCCAGCAGTGAAGAGGGCGGGGGCACTGAAGCTTTCTTT. Protein product: CASSEEGGGTEAFF. V is TRBV2 and J is TRBJ1-1; D is possibly TRBD1 (5 bases). Germline lookup yields CDR1 SNHLY and CDR2 FYNNEI. The CDR3 runs 14 residues. V was cut by 1 base and J by 4 bases, with 10 bases left in between. The variable domain in full, with the rest retrieved from reference TRBV2 and TRBJ1-1, is EPEVTQTPSHQVTQMGQEVILRCVPISNHLYFYWYRQILGQKVEFLVSFYNNEISEKSEIFDDQFSVERPDGSNFTLKIRSTKLEDSAMYFCASSEEGGGTEAFFGQGTRLTVV.